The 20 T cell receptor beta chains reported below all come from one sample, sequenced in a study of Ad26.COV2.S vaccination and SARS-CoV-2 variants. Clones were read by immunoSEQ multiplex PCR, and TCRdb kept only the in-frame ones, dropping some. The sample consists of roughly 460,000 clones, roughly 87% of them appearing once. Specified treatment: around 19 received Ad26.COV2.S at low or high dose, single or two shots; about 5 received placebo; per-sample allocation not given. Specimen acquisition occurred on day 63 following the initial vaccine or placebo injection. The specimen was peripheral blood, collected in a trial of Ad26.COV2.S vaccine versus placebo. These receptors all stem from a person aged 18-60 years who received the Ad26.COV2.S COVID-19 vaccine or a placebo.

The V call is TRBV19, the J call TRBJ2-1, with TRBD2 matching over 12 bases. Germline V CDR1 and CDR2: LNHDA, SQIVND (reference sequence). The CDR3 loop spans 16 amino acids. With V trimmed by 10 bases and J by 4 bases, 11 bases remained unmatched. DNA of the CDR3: TGTGCCACTACCCGAACACTAGCGGGGGGATACAATGAGCAGTTCTTC. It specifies CATTRTLAGGYNEQFF.

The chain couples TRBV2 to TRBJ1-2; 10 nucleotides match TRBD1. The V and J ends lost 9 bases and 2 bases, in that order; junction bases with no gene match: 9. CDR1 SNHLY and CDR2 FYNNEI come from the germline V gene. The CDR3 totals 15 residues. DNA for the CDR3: TGTGCCAGGAGCTCGGGACAGGGGCAGAACTATGGCTACACCTTC. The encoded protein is CARSSGQGQNYGYTF. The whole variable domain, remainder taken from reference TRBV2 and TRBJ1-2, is EPEVTQTPSHQVTQMGQEVILRCVPISNHLYFYWYRQILGQKVEFLVSFYNNEISEKSEIFDDQFSVERPDGSNFTLKIRSTKLEDSAMYFCARSSGQGQNYGYTFGSGTRLTVV.

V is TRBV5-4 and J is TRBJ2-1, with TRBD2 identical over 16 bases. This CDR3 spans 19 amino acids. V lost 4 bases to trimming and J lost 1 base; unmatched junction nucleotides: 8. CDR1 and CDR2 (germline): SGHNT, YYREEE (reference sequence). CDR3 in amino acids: CASSRPGLAGGPSYNEQFF. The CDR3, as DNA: TGTGCCAGCAGCAGACCGGGACTAGCGGGAGGGCCTTCCTACAATGAGCAGTTCTTC.

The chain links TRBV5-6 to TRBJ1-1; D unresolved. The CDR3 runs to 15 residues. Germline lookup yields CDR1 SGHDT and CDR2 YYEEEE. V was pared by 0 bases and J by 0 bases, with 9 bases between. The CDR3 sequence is CASSLGVGLNTEAFF. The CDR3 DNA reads TGTGCCAGCAGCTTGGGTGTCGGTTTGAACACTGAAGCTTTCTTT.

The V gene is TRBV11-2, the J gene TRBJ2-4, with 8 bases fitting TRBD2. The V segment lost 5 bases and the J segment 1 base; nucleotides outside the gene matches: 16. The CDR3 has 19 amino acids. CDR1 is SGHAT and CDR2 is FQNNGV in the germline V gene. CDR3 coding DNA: TGTGCCAGCAGCCCTACCTTGCGGGGGGCCCGTGCTGCCAAAAACATTCAGTACTTC. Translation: CASSPTLRGARAAKNIQYF.

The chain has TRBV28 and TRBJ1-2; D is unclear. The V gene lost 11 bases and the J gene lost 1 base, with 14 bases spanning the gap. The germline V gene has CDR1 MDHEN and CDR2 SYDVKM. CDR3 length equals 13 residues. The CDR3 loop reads CAGQERVNYGYTF. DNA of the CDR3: TGTGCCGGGCAGGAACGGGTTAACTATGGCTACACCTTC.

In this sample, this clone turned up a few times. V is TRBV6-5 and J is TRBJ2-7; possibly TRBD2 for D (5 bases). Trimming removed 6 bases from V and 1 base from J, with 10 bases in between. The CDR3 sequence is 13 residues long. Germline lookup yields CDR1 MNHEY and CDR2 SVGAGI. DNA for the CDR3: TGTGCCAGCAGACCCGGAGGATCCTACGAGCAGTACTTC. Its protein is CASRPGGSYEQYF.

Here the CDR3 reads CASSFSLQGDTQYF. The CDR3 bases are TGCGCCAGCAGCTTCAGCCTTCAAGGGGATACGCAGTATTTT. The V and J genes are TRBV5-1 and TRBJ2-3; no clear D. This CDR3 is built from 14 residues. Germline values: CDR1 SGHRS, CDR2 YFSETQ. Trimming cost V 2 bases and J 6 bases, with 13 bases left between them.

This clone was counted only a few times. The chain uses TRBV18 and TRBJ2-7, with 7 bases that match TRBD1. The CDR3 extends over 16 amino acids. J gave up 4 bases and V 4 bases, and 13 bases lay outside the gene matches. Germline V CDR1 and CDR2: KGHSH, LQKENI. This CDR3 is CASSLGRGGAFYEQYF. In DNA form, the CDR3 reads TGTGCCAGCTCACTGGGGAGAGGGGGCGCATTTTACGAGCAGTACTTC.

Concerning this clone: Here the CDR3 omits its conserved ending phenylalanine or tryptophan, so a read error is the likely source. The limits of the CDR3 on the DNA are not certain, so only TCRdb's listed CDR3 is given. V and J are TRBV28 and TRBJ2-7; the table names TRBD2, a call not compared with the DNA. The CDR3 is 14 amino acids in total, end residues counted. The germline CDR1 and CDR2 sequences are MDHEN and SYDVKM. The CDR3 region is CASSSPGAGGRAYL.

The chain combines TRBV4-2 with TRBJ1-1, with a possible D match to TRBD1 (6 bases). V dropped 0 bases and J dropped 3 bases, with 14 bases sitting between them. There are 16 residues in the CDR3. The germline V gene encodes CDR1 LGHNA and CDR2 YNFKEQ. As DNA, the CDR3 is TGTGCCAGCAGCCAAGAGTTGGACAGACACTACACTGAAGCTTTCTTT. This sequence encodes CASSQELDRHYTEAFF.

The CDR3 sequence is CASSAHVGRLYNEQFF. In DNA, the CDR3 is TGTGCCAGCAGCGCCCATGTAGGGCGCCTATACAATGAGCAGTTCTTC. The chain is built from TRBV9 and TRBJ2-1; unclear D gene. The CDR3 is 16 residues long. Germline V gives CDR1 SGDLS, CDR2 YYNGEE. Between the trimmed V and J ends, which lost 3 bases and 4 bases, there was a span of 17 bases.

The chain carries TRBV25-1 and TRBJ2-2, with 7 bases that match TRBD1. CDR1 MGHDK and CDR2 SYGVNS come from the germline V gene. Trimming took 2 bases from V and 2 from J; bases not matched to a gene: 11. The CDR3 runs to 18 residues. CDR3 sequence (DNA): TGTGCCAGCAGTGAAACAGGGGTCGGGATACCTAACACCGGGGAGCTGTTTTTT. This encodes CASSETGVGIPNTGELFF.

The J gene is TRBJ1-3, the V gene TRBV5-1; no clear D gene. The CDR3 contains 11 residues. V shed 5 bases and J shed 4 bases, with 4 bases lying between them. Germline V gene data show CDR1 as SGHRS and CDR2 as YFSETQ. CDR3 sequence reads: CASSMGNTIYF. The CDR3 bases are TGCGCCAGCAGTATGGGAAACACCATATATTTT. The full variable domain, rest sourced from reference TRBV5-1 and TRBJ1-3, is KAGVTQTPRYLIKTRGQQVTLSCSPISGHRSVSWYQQTPGQGLQFLFEYFSETQRNKGNFPGRFSGRQFSNSRSEMNVSTLELGDSALYLCASSMGNTIYFGEGSWLTVV.

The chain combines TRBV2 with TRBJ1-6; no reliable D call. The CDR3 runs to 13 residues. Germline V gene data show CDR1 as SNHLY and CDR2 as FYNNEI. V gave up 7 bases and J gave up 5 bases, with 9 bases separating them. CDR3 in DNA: TGTGCCAGCAAGCCGGAGAATAATTCACCCCTCCACTTT. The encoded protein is CASKPENNSPLHF.

The CDR3 here is CASSLGGGANEQYF. The CDR3 DNA follows: TGTGCCAGCAGCTTGGGTGGGGGGGCTAACGAGCAGTACTTC. The chain combines TRBV5-4 with TRBJ2-7; TRBD2 might be the D (7 bases). Deletions cut 0 bases from V and 5 bases from J, with 12 bases between. This CDR3 is built from 14 residues. Germline V CDR1 and CDR2: SGHNT, YYREEE (reference sequence).

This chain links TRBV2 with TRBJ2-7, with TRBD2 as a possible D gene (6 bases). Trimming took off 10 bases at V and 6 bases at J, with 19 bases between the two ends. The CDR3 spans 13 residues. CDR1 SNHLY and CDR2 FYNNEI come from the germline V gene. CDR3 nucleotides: TGTGCCACCGGGAGCCGATCGTCGGGCGAGCAGTACTTC. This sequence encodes CATGSRSSGEQYF.

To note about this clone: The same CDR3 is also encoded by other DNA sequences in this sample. In nucleotides, the CDR3 is TGTGCCAGCAGCTCGCTAGGGGGGAACTATGGCTACACCTTC. Encoded protein: CASSSLGGNYGYTF. The J gene is TRBJ1-2, the V gene TRBV7-9; the D gene is possibly TRBD1 (6 bases). From germline, CDR1 is SEHNR and CDR2 FQNEAQ (reference sequence). The length of the CDR3 is 14 residues. Trimming took off 4 bases at V and 2 bases at J, with 11 bases between the two ends.

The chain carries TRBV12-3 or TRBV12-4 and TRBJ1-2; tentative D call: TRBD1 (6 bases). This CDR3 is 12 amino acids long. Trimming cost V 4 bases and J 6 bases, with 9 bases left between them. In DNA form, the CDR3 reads TGTGCCAGCAGTTCGGGGGCTGATGGCTACACCTTC. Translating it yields CASSSGADGYTF.

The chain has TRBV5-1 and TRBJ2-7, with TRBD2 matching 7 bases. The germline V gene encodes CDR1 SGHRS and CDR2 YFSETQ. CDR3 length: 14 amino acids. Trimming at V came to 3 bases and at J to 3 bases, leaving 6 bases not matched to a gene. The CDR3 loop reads CASSSQTSVYEQYF. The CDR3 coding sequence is TGCGCCAGCAGCTCCCAAACTAGCGTCTACGAGCAGTACTTC.